The 18 T cell receptor beta chains below were found in one sample sequenced in a study of blood T cell repertoires in COVID-19. Sequenced by immunoSEQ multiplex PCR; TCRdb stores in-frame clones only, minus some. The repertoire consists of fewer than 400,000 clones, with about 90% occurring once and the leading ten covering less than 3.5%. Sequencing input: peripheral blood. These TCRs come from a woman aged 25 to 39 with COVID-19, enrolled during active disease.

This clone appeared once. The chain recombines TRBV6-4 with TRBJ1-1; D may be TRBD1 (6 bases). Trimming shortened V by 2 bases and J by 4 bases, and 11 bases separated the two germline ends. The germline CDR1 and CDR2 sequences are MRHNA and SNTAGT. The CDR3 is 14 residues long. CDR3: CASSDTHRATEAFF. The CDR3 coding sequence is TGTGCCAGCAGTGACACCCACAGGGCCACTGAAGCTTTCTTT.

The chain couples TRBV11-2 to TRBJ1-5; TRBD1 matches at 7 bases. Germline V gives CDR1 SGHAT, CDR2 FQNNGV. CDR3 length equals 18 residues. V gave up 5 bases and J gave up 0 bases; unmatched junction bases: 13. The CDR3, as DNA: TGTGCCAGCAGCCCGGAACCCGGGACAGTTTATAGCAATCAGCCCCAGCATTTT. Amino acids: CASSPEPGTVYSNQPQHF. The full variable domain, with the rest looked up from reference TRBV11-2 and TRBJ1-5, is EAGVAQSPRYKIIEKRQSVAFWCNPISGHATLYWYQQILGQGPKLLIQFQNNGVVDDSQLPKDRFSAERLKGVDSTLKIQPAKLEDSAVYLCASSPEPGTVYSNQPQHFGDGTRLSIL.

This chain connects TRBV5-8 to TRBJ1-1, with 8 nucleotides matching TRBD1. Germline-derived CDR1 and CDR2 are SGHTS and YDEGEE. The CDR3 covers 14 residues. V dropped 8 bases and J dropped 4; count of bases not matched to a gene: 10. The CDR3 protein is CASSGQGRGTEAFF. DNA for the CDR3: TGTGCCAGTTCCGGACAGGGCAGGGGCACTGAAGCTTTCTTT.

In this sample, this clone turned up once. This chain uses TRBV7-6 with TRBJ1-1; a weak D match, TRBD1 (6 bases). Trimming removed 0 bases at V and 5 bases at J, with 13 bases between. The germline V gene encodes CDR1 SGHVS and CDR2 FNYEAQ. The CDR3 runs 15 residues. CDR3 loop: CASSLAVGGVTEAFF. The CDR3 DNA is TGTGCCAGCAGCTTAGCGGTAGGGGGGGTGACTGAAGCTTTCTTT.

This chain uses TRBV29-1 with TRBJ2-1, with TRBD2 identical over 9 bases. The CDR3 runs to 17 residues. The V and J ends lost 0 bases and 2 bases, in that order; junction bases with no gene match: 8. CDR1 SQVTM and CDR2 ANQGSEA come from the germline V gene. CDR3 residues: CSVEDQLGGRAYNEQFF. Here the CDR3 DNA reads TGCAGCGTTGAAGATCAATTGGGCGGGAGGGCCTACAATGAGCAGTTCTTC.

The V gene is TRBV5-1, the J gene TRBJ2-5, with TRBD2 identical over 13 bases. Trimming took 4 bases from V and 1 from J; bases not matched to a gene: 4. CDR1 and CDR2 from the germline V gene are SGHRS and YFSETQ. This CDR3 is 16 amino acids long. CDR3 nucleotides: TGCGCCAGCAGCCTAACTAGCGGGAGGGTCCAAGAGACCCAGTACTTC. Protein: CASSLTSGRVQETQYF.

The gene calls are TRBV6-1 and TRBJ2-2; 9 positions agree with TRBD1. Germline V lookup: CDR1 MNHNS, CDR2 SASEGT. V was pared by 1 base and J by 6 bases, with 3 bases of the junction left unmatched. This CDR3 has 15 amino acids. CDR3 residues: CASSEGTGAAGELFF. The CDR3 nucleotides are TGTGCCAGCAGTGAAGGGACAGGGGCCGCCGGGGAGCTGTTTTTT.

This sequence joins TRBV5-4 and TRBJ1-6; no firm D call. The V end was cut by 0 bases, the J end by 5 bases, with 6 bases between. Per germline, CDR1 SGHNT and CDR2 YYREEE (reference sequence). This CDR3 contains 14 residues. Here the CDR3 DNA reads TGTGCCAGCAGCTTGGATCAGAATAATTCACCCCTCCACTTT. Its translation is CASSLDQNNSPLHF. Full variable domain (remainder filled in from reference TRBV5-4 and TRBJ1-6): ETGVTQSPTHLIKTRGQQVTLRCSSQSGHNTVSWYQQALGQGPQFIFQYYREEENGRGNFPPRFSGLQFPNYSSELNVNALELDDSALYLCASSLDQNNSPLHFGNGTRLTVT.

This chain links TRBV5-5 with TRBJ1-1; TRBD1 matches 8 bases. V trimming: 4 bases; J trimming: 3 bases; junction bases outside the gene matches: 8. Germline V gives CDR1 SGHKS, CDR2 YYEKEE (reference sequence). CDR3 length equals 15 residues. The CDR3 spells CASSPLQGVDTEAFF. The CDR3 nucleotides are TGTGCCAGCAGCCCTCTACAGGGGGTTGACACTGAAGCTTTCTTT.

This clone was seen at least ten times. The chain links TRBV30 to TRBJ1-5; D call uncertain. V lost 5 bases and J lost 2, with 13 bases in between. The length of the CDR3 is 14 residues. Germline lookup yields CDR1 GTSNPN and CDR2 SVGIG (reference sequence). In nucleotides, the CDR3 is TGTGCCTGGGGCACAGCCTCGGGCAATCAGCCCCAGCATTTT. This codes for CAWGTASGNQPQHF. The full variable domain, with the rest looked up from reference TRBV30 and TRBJ1-5, is SQTIHQWPATLVQPVGSPLSLECTVEGTSNPNLYWYRQAAGRGLQLLFYSVGIGQISSEVPQNLSASRPQDRQFILSSKKLLLSDSGFYLCAWGTASGNQPQHFGDGTRLSIL.

The V call is TRBV19, the J call TRBJ1-3; 7 bases match TRBD1. CDR1 is LNHDA and CDR2 is SQIVND in the germline V gene (reference sequence). Unmatched junction bases numbered 4, after V lost 5 bases and J lost 3 bases. There are 14 residues in the CDR3. The CDR3 sequence: CASSGGQVGNTIYF. In nucleotides, the CDR3 is TGTGCCAGTAGTGGCGGACAGGTTGGAAACACCATATATTTT.

In its sample, this clone was seen once. The chain combines TRBV5-6 with TRBJ1-2; 8 bases agree with TRBD1. The germline V gene has CDR1 SGHDT and CDR2 YYEEEE. V shed 0 bases, J shed 2 bases, and the junction held 6 bases outside the gene matches. The CDR3 covers 16 residues. For the CDR3, the DNA is TGTGCCAGCAGCTTGGAGGGCAGGGGGCCCAACTATGGCTACACCTTC. Its translation: CASSLEGRGPNYGYTF.

The chain employs TRBV6-1 and TRBJ1-5; no definite D call. V was pared by 1 base and J by 5 bases, with 6 bases between. This CDR3 region has 13 residues. Looked up from germline, CDR1 is MNHNS and CDR2 is SASEGT. The CDR3 loop is CASSEGGYQPQHF. The CDR3 DNA sequence: TGTGCCAGCAGTGAAGGCGGGTATCAGCCCCAGCATTTT.

CDR3 DNA: TGTGCCAGCAGCTCGGAGGGACAGGGTGGTGAAAAACTGTTTTTT. As protein: CASSSEGQGGEKLFF. V gene TRBV7-2 combines with J gene TRBJ1-4, with TRBD1 matching over 9 bases. The trim removed 4 bases at V and 7 bases at J, leaving 7 bases unmatched. This CDR3 contains 15 residues. From germline, CDR1 is SGHTA and CDR2 FQGNSA.

This clone has more than one count but fewer than ten. The V gene is TRBV30, the J gene TRBJ1-2; 7 bases match TRBD1. The junction had 4 bases not matched to a gene; V was cut back by 2 bases and J by 7 bases. Germline CDR1 GTSNPN, CDR2 SVGIG (reference sequence). CDR3 length: 12 residues. This CDR3 is CAWSPRDSGYTF. The CDR3 region has the DNA TGTGCCTGGAGTCCCCGGGACAGTGGCTACACCTTC.

Here the CDR3 reads CASSFTLAVTDTQYF. CDR3 bases: TGTGCCAGCAGCTTTACCCTAGCGGTAACAGATACGCAGTATTTT. The chain uses TRBV7-2 and TRBJ2-3, with 7 bases aligning to TRBD2. Germline trimming cut 3 bases from V and 3 bases from J; bases unmatched to any gene: 6. The V gene's germline CDR1 is SGHTA and CDR2 FQGNSA. The CDR3 spans 15 residues.

In this sample, this clone turned up once. The V gene is TRBV5-4, the J gene TRBJ2-1; D is possibly TRBD2 (6 bases). The V and J ends lost 4 bases and 2 bases respectively, with 13 bases between them. The CDR3 has 15 residues. CDR1 SGHNT and CDR2 YYREEE come from the germline V gene (reference sequence). CDR3 bases: TGTGCCAGCAGCCCCTCGGGGGAAGCCTACAATGAGCAGTTCTTC. Protein: CASSPSGEAYNEQFF.

CDR3 nucleotide sequence: TGCGCCAGCAGCTTAGGACTAGAGGCAGATACGCAGTATTTT. Protein: CASSLGLEADTQYF. The gene calls are TRBV5-1 and TRBJ2-3, with TRBD2 matching 7 bases. Germline CDR1 reads SGHRS; CDR2 reads YFSETQ. After removal of 2 bases from V and 4 bases from J, the junction contained 4 bases not matched to a gene. The CDR3 contains 14 residues.